This T cell receptor beta chain was identified in a study of radiotherapy plus CTLA-4 blockade in lung cancer. TCRdb's copy holds only in-frame clones and misses some; the assay was immunoSEQ multiplex PCR. The sample has about 98,000 clones; 80% to 85% are singletons. V shed 6 bases, J shed 0 bases, and the junction held 10 bases outside the gene matches. The CDR3 has 16 residues. From germline, CDR1 is MDHEN and CDR2 SYDVKM. Sequencing was performed on peripheral blood, taken from a patient treated with radiotherapy plus ipilimumab. The sequence came from a human donor with non-small cell lung cancer who had a partial response to radiotherapy plus ipilimumab. The rearrangement links TRBV28 to TRBJ1-1, with 7 bases identical to TRBD1. The CDR3 DNA reads as TGTGCCAGCAGCTTGAGGGACAGCGGACTGAACACTGAAGCTTTCTTT. Translation: CASSLRDSGLNTEAFF.